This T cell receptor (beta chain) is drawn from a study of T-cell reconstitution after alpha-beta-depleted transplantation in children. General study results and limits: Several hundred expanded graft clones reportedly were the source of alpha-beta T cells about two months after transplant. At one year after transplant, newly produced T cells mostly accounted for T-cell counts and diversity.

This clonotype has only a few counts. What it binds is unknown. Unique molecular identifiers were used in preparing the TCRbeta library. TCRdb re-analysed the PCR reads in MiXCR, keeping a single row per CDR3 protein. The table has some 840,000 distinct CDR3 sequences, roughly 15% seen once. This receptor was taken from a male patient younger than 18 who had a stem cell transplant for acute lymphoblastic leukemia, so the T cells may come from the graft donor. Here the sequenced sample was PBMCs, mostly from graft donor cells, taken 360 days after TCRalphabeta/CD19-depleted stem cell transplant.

The CDR3 bases are TGTGCCAGCAGCGTCTACCAATCCGGGGAGCTGTTTTTT. It yields the protein CASSVYQSGELFF. The chain uses TRBV9 and TRBJ2-2; no clear D. Looked up from germline, CDR1 is SGDLS and CDR2 is YYNGEE. V lost 2 bases, J lost 6 bases, and 8 bases lay in between. The CDR3 runs to 13 residues. Supplemented by reference TRBV9 and TRBJ2-2, the full variable domain reads DSGVTQTPKHLITATGQRVTLRCSPRSGDLSVYWYQQSLDQGLQFLIQYYNGEERAKGNILERFSAQQFPDLHSELNLSSLELGDSALYFCASSVYQSGELFFGEGSRLTVL.